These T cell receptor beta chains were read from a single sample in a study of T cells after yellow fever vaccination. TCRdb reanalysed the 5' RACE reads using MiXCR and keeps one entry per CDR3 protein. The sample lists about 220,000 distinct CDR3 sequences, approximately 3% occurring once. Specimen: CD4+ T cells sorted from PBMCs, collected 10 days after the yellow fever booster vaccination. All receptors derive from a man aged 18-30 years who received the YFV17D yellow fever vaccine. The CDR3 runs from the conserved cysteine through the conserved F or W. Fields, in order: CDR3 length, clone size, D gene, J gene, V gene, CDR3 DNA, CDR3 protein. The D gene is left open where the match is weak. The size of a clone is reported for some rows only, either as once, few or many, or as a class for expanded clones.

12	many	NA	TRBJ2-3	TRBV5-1	TGCGCCAGCAGCTTGGCCTTGGATACGCAGTATTTT	CASSLALDTQYF
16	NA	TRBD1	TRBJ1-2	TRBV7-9	TGTGCCAGCAGCCCCACTACTTCCGGGACAGGGGTCGGCTACACCTTC	CASSPTTSGTGVGYTF
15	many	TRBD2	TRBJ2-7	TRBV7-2	TGTGCCAGCAGATTTGGACTAGCGGGGGCCTACGAGCAGTACTTC	CASRFGLAGAYEQYF
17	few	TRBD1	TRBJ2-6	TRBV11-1	TGTGCCAGCAGCGACCGGGACAGGAGGTCTGGGGCCAACGTCCTGACTTTC	CASSDRDRRSGANVLTF
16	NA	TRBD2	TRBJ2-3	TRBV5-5	TGTGCCAGCAGCTTGGCTCTAGCGGGATACACAGATACGCAGTATTTT	CASSLALAGYTDTQYF
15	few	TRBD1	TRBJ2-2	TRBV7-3	TGTGCCAGCAGCGCGACAGGGAAGAACACCGGGGAGCTGTTTTTT	CASSATGKNTGELFF
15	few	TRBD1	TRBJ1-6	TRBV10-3	TGTGCCATCGGCAGGGGAAGGCAGGGGGATTCACCCCTCCACTTT	CAIGRGRQGDSPLHF
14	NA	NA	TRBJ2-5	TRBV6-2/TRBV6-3	TGTGCCAGCAGCTCTACAGGGCGGGAAGAGACCCAGTACTTC	CASSSTGREETQYF
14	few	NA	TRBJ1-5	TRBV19	TGTGCCAGTAGACTGACAGGCTCCAATCAGCCCCAGCATTTT	CASRLTGSNQPQHF
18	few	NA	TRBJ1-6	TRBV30	TGTGCCTGGAGTATTGGGACAACGGCCCTCTCCTATAATTCACCCCTCCACTTT	CAWSIGTTALSYNSPLHF
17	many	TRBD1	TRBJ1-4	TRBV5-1	TGCGCCAGCAGCTTGGGTTACAATTCAGGGGGCGGCGGAAAACTGTTTTTT	CASSLGYNSGGGGKLFF
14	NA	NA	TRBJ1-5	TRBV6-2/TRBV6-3	TGTGCCAGCAGGGGACACGATAGCAATCAGCCCCAGCATTTT	CASRGHDSNQPQHF